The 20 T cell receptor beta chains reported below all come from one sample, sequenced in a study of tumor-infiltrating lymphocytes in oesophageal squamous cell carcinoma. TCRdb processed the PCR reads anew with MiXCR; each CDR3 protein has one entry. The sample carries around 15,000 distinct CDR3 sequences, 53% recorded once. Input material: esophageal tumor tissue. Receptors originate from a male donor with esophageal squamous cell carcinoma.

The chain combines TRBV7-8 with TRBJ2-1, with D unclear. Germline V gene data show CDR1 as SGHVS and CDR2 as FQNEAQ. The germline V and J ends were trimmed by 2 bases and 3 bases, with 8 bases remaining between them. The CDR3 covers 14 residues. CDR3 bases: TGTGCCAGCAGCTTAACCGACAACTACAATGAGCAGTTCTTC. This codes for CASSLTDNYNEQFF.

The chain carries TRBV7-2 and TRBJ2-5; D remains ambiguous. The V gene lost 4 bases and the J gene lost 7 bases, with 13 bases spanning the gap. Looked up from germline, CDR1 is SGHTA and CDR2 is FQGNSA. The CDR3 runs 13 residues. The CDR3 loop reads CASSWGRSGTQYF. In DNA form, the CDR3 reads TGTGCCAGCAGCTGGGGTCGGTCTGGGACCCAGTACTTC.

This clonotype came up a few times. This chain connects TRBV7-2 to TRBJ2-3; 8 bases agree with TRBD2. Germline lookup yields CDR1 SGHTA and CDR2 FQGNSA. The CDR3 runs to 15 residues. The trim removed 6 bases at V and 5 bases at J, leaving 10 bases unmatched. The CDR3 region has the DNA TGTGCCAGCAGTTCAAGCGGGAGTCTTGGAGATACGCAGTATTTT. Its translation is CASSSSGSLGDTQYF.

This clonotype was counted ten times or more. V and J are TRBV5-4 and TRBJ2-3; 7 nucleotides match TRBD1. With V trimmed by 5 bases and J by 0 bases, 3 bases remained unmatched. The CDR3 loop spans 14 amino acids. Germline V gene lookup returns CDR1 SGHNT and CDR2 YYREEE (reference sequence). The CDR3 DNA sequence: TGTGCCAGCAGTCGACAGGGTAGCACAGATACGCAGTATTTT. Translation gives CASSRQGSTDTQYF.

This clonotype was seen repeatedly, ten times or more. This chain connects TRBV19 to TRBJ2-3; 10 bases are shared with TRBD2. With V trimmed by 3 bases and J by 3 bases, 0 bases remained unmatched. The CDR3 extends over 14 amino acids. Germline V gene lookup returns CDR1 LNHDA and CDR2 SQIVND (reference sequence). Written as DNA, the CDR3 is TGTGCCAGTAGTATGACTAGCGGGACAGATACGCAGTATTTT. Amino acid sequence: CASSMTSGTDTQYF.

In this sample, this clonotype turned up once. This CDR3 reads CASSESSSGGYNEQFF. For the CDR3, the DNA is TGTGCCAGCAGTGAATCCTCCAGCGGGGGTTACAATGAGCAGTTCTTC. The chain joins TRBV6-5 to TRBJ2-1, with TRBD2 matching 8 bases. The CDR3 sequence is 16 residues long. Germline lookup yields CDR1 MNHEY and CDR2 SVGAGI. The J segment lost 4 bases and the V segment lost 5 bases, leaving 10 bases of the junction unmatched.

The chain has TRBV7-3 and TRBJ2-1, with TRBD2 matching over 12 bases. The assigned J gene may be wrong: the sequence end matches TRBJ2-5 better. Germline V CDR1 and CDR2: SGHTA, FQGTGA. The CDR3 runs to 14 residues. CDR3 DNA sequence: TGTGCCAGCAGCCCCGGGACTAGCGGGGAGACCCAGTACTTC. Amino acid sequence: CASSPGTSGETQYF.

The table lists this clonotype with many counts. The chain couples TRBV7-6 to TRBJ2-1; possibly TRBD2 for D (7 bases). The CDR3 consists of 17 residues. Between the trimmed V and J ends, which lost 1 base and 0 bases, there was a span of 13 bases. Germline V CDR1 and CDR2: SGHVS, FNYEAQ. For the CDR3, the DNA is TGTGCCAGCAGCTTAGGGGGCGGGGGACACTCCTACAATGAGCAGTTCTTC. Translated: CASSLGGGGHSYNEQFF.

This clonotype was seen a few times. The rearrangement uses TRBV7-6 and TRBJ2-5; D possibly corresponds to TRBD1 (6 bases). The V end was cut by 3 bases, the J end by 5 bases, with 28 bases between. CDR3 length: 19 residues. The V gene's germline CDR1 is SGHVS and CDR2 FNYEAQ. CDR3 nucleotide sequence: TGTGCCAGCAGCTTTCTTACGGGTACAGTGGGGGCGTGGAGGGAGACCCAGTACTTC. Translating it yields CASSFLTGTVGAWRETQYF. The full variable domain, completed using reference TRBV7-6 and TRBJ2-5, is GAGVSQSPRYKVTKRGQDVALRCDPISGHVSLYWYRQALGQGPEFLTYFNYEAQQDKSGLPNDRFSAERPEGSISTLTIQRTEQRDSAMYRCASSFLTGTVGAWRETQYFGPGTRLLVL.

The CDR3 DNA reads as TGTGCCAGCAACCCAGCATCAGATACGCAGTATTTT. Its translation is CASNPASDTQYF. The chain links TRBV12-3 or TRBV12-4 to TRBJ2-3; D ambiguous. This CDR3 comprises 12 residues. V lost 7 bases to trimming and J lost 4 bases, with 9 bases between them.

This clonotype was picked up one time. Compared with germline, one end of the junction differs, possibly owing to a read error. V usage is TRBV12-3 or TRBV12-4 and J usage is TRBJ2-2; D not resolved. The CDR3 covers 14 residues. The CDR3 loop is CATSRQQNTGELFF. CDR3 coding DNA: TGTGCCACCAGTCGGCAGCAGAACACCGGGGAGCTGTTTTTT.

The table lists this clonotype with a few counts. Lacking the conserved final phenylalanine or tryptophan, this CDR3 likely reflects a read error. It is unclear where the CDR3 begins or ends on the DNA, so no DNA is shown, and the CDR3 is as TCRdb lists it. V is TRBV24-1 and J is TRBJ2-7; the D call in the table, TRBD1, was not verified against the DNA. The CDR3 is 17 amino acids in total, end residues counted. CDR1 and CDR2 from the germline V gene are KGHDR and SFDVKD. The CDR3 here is CATSGPLGSGYGYTFGS.

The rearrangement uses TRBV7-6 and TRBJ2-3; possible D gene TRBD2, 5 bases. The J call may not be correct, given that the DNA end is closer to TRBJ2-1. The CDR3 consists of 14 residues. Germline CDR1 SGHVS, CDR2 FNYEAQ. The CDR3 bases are TGTGCCAGCAGCAGAATTGGGGTTAGCGATGAGCAGTTCTTC. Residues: CASSRIGVSDEQFF.

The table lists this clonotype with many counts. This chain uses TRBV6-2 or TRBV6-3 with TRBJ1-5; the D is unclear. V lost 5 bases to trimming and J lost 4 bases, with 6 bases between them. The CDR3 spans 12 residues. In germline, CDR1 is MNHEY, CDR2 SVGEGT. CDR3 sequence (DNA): TGTGCCAGCAGTCGGGTTAATCAGCCCCAGCATTTT. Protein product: CASSRVNQPQHF.

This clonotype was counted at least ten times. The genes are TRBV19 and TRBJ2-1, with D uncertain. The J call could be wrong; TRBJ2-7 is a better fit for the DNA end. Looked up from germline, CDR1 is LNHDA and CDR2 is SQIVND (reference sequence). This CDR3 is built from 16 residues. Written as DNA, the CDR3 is TGTGCCAGAACTACTGCGACCCATCGACACGTCGATGAGCAGTACTTC. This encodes CARTTATHRHVDEQYF.

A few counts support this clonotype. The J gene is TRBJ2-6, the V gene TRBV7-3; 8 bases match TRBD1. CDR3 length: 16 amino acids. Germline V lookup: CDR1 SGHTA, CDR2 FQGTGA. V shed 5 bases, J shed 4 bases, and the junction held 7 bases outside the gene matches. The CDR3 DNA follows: TGTGCCAGCAGCCCTCAGACAGGGGCCGGGGCCAACGTCCTGACTTTC. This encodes CASSPQTGAGANVLTF.

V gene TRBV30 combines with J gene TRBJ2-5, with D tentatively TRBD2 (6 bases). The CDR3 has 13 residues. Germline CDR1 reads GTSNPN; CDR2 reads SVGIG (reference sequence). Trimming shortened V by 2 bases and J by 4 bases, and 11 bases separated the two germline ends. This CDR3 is CAWSNREPETQYF. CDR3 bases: TGTGCCTGGAGTAACCGGGAGCCAGAGACCCAGTACTTC.

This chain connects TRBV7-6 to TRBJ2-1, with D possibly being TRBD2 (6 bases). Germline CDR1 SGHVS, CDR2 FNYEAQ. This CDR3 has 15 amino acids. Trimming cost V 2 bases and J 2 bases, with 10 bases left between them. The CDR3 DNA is TGTGCCAGCAGCTTAATGGAGGGGCCCTACAATGAGCAGTTCTTC. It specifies CASSLMEGPYNEQFF.

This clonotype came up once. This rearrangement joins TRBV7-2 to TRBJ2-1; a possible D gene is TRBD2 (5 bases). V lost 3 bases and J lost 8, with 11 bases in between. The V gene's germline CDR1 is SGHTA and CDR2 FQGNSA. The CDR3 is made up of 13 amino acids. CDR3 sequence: CASSFRRRDEQFF. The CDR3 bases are TGTGCCAGCAGCTTTCGGAGGCGCGATGAGCAGTTCTTC.

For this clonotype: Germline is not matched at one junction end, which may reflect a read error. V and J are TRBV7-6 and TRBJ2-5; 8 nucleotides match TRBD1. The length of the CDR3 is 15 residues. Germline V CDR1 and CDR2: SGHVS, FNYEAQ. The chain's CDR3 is CASSFPGQGRETQYF. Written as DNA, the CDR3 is TGTGCTAGCAGCTTCCCAGGACAGGGCCGGGAGACCCAGTACTTC. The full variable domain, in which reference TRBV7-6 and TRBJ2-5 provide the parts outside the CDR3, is GAGVSQSPRYKVTKRGQDVALRCDPISGHVSLYWYRQALGQGPEFLTYFNYEAQQDKSGLPNDRFSAERPEGSISTLTIQRTEQRDSAMYRCASSFPGQGRETQYFGPGTRLLVL.